The 19 T cell receptor beta chains below come from one sample, sequenced in a study of blood T cells in healthy people across ages. Primers used in a second PCR of about 6 to 11 cycles were a sample-barcoded 5' primer and a J-beta primer mix. Via MiXCR, TCRdb re-called the 5' RACE reads, giving one row per CDR3 protein. Among some 850,000 distinct CDR3 sequences listed, 20% to 30% were seen once. This sample was also put to use in a study of T cells of mothers and their children.

The sequenced sample consisted of blood. These receptors originate from a boy younger than 18 in good health.

This clonotype occurred a few times. The chain carries TRBV7-9 and TRBJ2-2, with D perhaps assigned TRBD1 or TRBD2 (5 bases each). V was shortened by 3 bases and J by 1 base, with 9 bases between the two germline ends. The germline V gene has CDR1 SEHNR and CDR2 FQNEAQ (reference sequence). This CDR3 contains 15 residues. CDR3 residues: CASSFGTLNTGELFF. The CDR3 region has the DNA TGTGCCAGCAGCTTCGGGACCTTGAACACCGGGGAGCTGTTTTTT.

V and J are TRBV6-5 and TRBJ2-7; D gene unclear. V lost 4 bases, J lost 2 bases, and 15 bases lay in between. CDR3 length: 15 amino acids. Germline-derived CDR1 and CDR2 are MNHEY and SVGAGI. CDR3 residues: CASSSIKAPPYEQYF. The DNA for the CDR3 is TGTGCCAGCAGTTCAATCAAGGCACCTCCCTACGAGCAGTACTTC.

The chain uses TRBV7-9 and TRBJ2-7; 8 bases align to TRBD1. The CDR3 covers 14 residues. The germline V gene encodes CDR1 SEHNR and CDR2 FQNEAQ (reference sequence). J was trimmed by 6 bases and V by 5 bases; bases with no gene match: 9. This chain's CDR3 is CASSHPGGQGEQYF. As DNA, the CDR3 is TGTGCCAGCAGCCACCCCGGAGGACAGGGCGAGCAGTACTTC.

V gene TRBV9 combines with J gene TRBJ1-5; no clear D. V lost 2 bases and J lost 7, with 10 bases in between. The CDR3 length is 13 residues. Germline V gives CDR1 SGDLS, CDR2 YYNGEE. CDR3 amino acids: CASSVSDQQPQHF. CDR3 coding DNA: TGTGCCAGCAGCGTGTCAGACCAGCAGCCCCAGCATTTT.

The rearrangement links TRBV10-3 to TRBJ1-5, with D possibly TRBD1 on 5 matching bases. V lost 9 bases to trimming and J lost 5 bases, with 17 bases between them. Germline V gene sequence: CDR1 ENHRY, CDR2 SYGVKD. The CDR3 consists of 14 residues. CDR3 coding DNA: TGTGCCATGTCCGGGACCCCGCAAGATCAGCCCCAGCATTTT. Residues: CAMSGTPQDQPQHF.

The rearrangement joins TRBV10-3 to TRBJ1-1, with no clear D. Looked up from germline, CDR1 is ENHRY and CDR2 is SYGVKD. The CDR3 has 13 residues. The V and J ends lost 3 bases and 4 bases respectively, with 9 bases between them. The CDR3 here is CAISDTVGTEAFF. The CDR3 coding sequence is TGTGCCATCAGTGATACGGTTGGCACTGAAGCTTTCTTT.

This clonotype was counted once. V gene TRBV30 combines with J gene TRBJ2-5, with D possibly being TRBD2 (5 bases). The CDR3 is 16 residues long. Germline CDR1 is GTSNPN and CDR2 is SVGIG (reference sequence). V lost 0 bases to trimming and J lost 0 bases, with 14 bases between them. CDR3 DNA sequence: TGTGCCTGGAGTGTATGGCGGGCCCAGTACCAAGAGACCCAGTACTTC. Translation: CAWSVWRAQYQETQYF. The complete variable domain, with remaining parts taken from reference TRBV30 and TRBJ2-5, reads SQTIHQWPATLVQPVGSPLSLECTVEGTSNPNLYWYRQAAGRGLQLLFYSVGIGQISSEVPQNLSASRPQDRQFILSSKKLLLSDSGFYLCAWSVWRAQYQETQYFGPGTRLLVL.

This clonotype came up a few times. The CDR3 coding sequence is TGCAGCGTTGGTGTCTTCGGGGGAAGCTACGAGCAGTACTTC. Encoded protein: CSVGVFGGSYEQYF. The V and J genes are TRBV29-1 and TRBJ2-5; tentative D call: TRBD2 (6 bases). The DNA matches TRBJ2-7 better at its end, which makes the J call doubtful. In germline, CDR1 is SQVTM, CDR2 ANQGSEA. This CDR3 comprises 14 residues.

This clonotype was seen a few times. The V gene is TRBV2, the J gene TRBJ2-1, with D unclear. Per the germline V gene, CDR1 is SNHLY and CDR2 is FYNNEI. CDR3 size: 14 residues. V gave up 9 bases and J gave up 7 bases, with 19 bases separating them. The CDR3 DNA sequence: TGTGCCAGAAGGGTGGGGTTGGGAATGAATGAGCAGTTCTTC. It specifies CARRVGLGMNEQFF.

The chain joins TRBV25-1 to TRBJ2-2; TRBD1 or TRBD2 may be the D gene (6 bases each). The germline gives CDR1 MGHDK, CDR2 SYGVNS. The V and J ends lost 5 bases and 1 base respectively, with 14 bases between them. CDR3 length equals 16 residues. As DNA, the CDR3 is TGTGCCAGCAGTTTAAGGGGGGTTAAGAACACCGGGGAGCTGTTTTTT. The encoded protein is CASSLRGVKNTGELFF.

The chain has TRBV7-7 and TRBJ1-6; 9 bases map to TRBD1. CDR3 length: 16 residues. V lost 5 bases, J lost 6 bases, and 8 bases stayed unmatched. Germline V CDR1 and CDR2: SSHAT, FNYEAQ (reference sequence). The DNA for the CDR3 is TGTGCCAGCAGCCCGGGACAGGGACCGTCTAATTCACCCCTCCACTTT. It yields the protein CASSPGQGPSNSPLHF.

This clonotype was seen a few times. The chain links TRBV20-1 to TRBJ2-1, with TRBD2 identical over 15 bases. This CDR3 is built from 17 residues. Germline V lookup: CDR1 DFQATT, CDR2 SNEGSKA (reference sequence). V gave up 5 bases and J gave up 7 bases; unmatched junction bases: 12. The CDR3 region is CSAFLTGGLAGGNEQFF. The CDR3, as DNA: TGCAGTGCTTTCTTGACAGGAGGACTAGCGGGGGGGAATGAGCAGTTCTTC.

The gene calls are TRBV12-3 or TRBV12-4 and TRBJ2-5, with 11 bases matching TRBD2. The end of the DNA is better explained by TRBJ2-7, so the J call may be wrong. The CDR3 has 14 amino acids. CDR3: CASSFLAGGSEQYF. The CDR3 bases are TGTGCCAGCAGTTTCCTAGCGGGAGGTTCCGAGCAGTACTTC.

The rearrangement joins TRBV5-1 to TRBJ1-4; TRBD1 might be the D (5 bases). Per germline, CDR1 SGHRS and CDR2 YFSETQ. The CDR3 has 13 amino acids. Trimming left V 4 bases short and J 13 bases short, with 17 bases between. CDR3 sequence reads: CASSLDRDGALFF. The CDR3 DNA reads as TGCGCCAGCAGCCTGGATCGGGACGGAGCACTGTTTTTT. Variable domain in full (rest from reference TRBV5-1 and TRBJ1-4): KAGVTQTPRYLIKTRGQQVTLSCSPISGHRSVSWYQQTPGQGLQFLFEYFSETQRNKGNFPGRFSGRQFSNSRSEMNVSTLELGDSALYLCASSLDRDGALFFGSGTQLSVL.

This clonotype was recorded a few times. This rearrangement joins TRBV7-3 to TRBJ2-5; D tentatively fits TRBD1 or TRBD2 (5 bases each). The V end was cut by 5 bases, the J end by 7 bases, with 20 bases between. This CDR3 region has 15 residues. Germline values: CDR1 SGHTA, CDR2 FQGTGA. Here the CDR3 DNA reads TGTGCCAGCAGCCTGTCCGGGGCGGCCAGTGGGACCCAGTACTTC. Translation gives CASSLSGAASGTQYF.

This clonotype was seen only a few times. This chain links TRBV5-1 with TRBJ2-7; the match to TRBD2 covers 12 bases. J lost 4 bases, V lost 4 bases, and 12 bases had no gene match. Germline V gene sequence: CDR1 SGHRS, CDR2 YFSETQ. The length of the CDR3 is 17 residues. The CDR3 loop is CASSPSSGGAGGYEQYF. DNA of the CDR3: TGCGCCAGCAGCCCCTCTAGCGGGGGGGCCGGAGGTTACGAGCAGTACTTC. Complete variable domain (other parts from reference TRBV5-1 and TRBJ2-7): KAGVTQTPRYLIKTRGQQVTLSCSPISGHRSVSWYQQTPGQGLQFLFEYFSETQRNKGNFPGRFSGRQFSNSRSEMNVSTLELGDSALYLCASSPSSGGAGGYEQYFGPGTRLTVT.

The rearrangement uses TRBV12-3 or TRBV12-4 and TRBJ2-7; 9 bases fit TRBD2. V shed 8 bases and J 1 base; nucleotides not matched to a gene: 6. The CDR3 sequence is 14 residues long. CDR3 in amino acids: CASLKTSGSYEQYF. The CDR3 DNA is TGTGCCAGCCTCAAGACTAGCGGTTCCTACGAGCAGTACTTC.

This chain connects TRBV7-9 to TRBJ2-5; 11 nucleotides agree with TRBD2. The last part of the DNA fits TRBJ2-7 better; the J call may be wrong. The CDR3 is 17 residues long. CDR1 is SEHNR, CDR2 FQNEAQ, per germline (reference sequence). The CDR3 coding sequence is TGTGCCAGCAGCTTAGGGCTAGCGGGGGGCCGGGATCGCGAGCAGTACTTC. This codes for CASSLGLAGGRDREQYF.

The genes are TRBV6-1 and TRBJ1-6, with D possibly being TRBD1 (5 bases). Germline-derived CDR1 and CDR2 are MNHNS and SASEGT. The length of the CDR3 is 17 residues. The V end lost 5 bases, the J end lost 5 bases, and 19 bases lay between the germline ends. The CDR3 here is CASSQGRDYKNNSPLHF. CDR3 DNA: TGTGCCAGCAGTCAGGGTAGGGACTACAAGAATAATTCACCCCTCCACTTT.